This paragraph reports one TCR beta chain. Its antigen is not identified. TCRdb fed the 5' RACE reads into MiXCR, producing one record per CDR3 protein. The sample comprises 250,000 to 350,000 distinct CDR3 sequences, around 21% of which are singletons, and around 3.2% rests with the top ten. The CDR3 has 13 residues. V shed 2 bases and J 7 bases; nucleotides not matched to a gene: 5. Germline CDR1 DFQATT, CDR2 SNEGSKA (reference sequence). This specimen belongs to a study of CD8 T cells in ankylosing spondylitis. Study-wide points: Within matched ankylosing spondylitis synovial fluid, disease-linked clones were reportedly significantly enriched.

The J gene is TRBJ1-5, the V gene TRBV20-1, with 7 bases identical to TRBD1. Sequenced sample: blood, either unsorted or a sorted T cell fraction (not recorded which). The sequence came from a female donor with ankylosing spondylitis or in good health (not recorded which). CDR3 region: CSARIQGLQPQHF. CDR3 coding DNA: TGCAGTGCTAGAATACAGGGGCTCCAGCCCCAGCATTTT.